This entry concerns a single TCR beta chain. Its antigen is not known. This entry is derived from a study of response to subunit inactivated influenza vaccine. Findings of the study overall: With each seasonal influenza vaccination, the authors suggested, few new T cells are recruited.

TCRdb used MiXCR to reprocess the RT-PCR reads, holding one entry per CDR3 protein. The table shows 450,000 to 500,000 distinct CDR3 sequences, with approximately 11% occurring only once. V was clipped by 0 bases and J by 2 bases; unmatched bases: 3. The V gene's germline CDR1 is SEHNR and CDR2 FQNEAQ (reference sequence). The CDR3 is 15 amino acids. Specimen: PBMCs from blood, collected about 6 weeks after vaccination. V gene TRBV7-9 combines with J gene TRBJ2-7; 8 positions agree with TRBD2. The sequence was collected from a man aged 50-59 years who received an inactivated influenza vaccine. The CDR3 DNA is TGTGCCAGCAGCTTAGCGGGACTAGGCGCCTACGAGCAGTACTTC. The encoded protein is CASSLAGLGAYEQYF.